A single TCR beta chain is shown here with its context. Trimming stripped 6 bases from V and 1 base from J, with 16 bases between. The CDR3 is 16 amino acids. The germline V gene has CDR1 LNHDA and CDR2 SQIVND (reference sequence). The sample is drawn from a study of blood T cell repertoires in COVID-19. Assay: immunoSEQ multiplex PCR; the TCRdb copy retains only in-frame clones and omits some. The sample lists several thousand clones; approximately 87% were seen once. The sample was peripheral blood. The gene calls are TRBV19 and TRBJ1-5; a weak D match, TRBD1 (6 bases). The TCR was taken from a human donor in a cohort sampled during active COVID-19. The CDR3 DNA follows: TGTGCCAGTAGGGTAGGGGGTGGGATGAGCAATCAGCCCCAGCATTTT. Amino acid sequence: CASRVGGGMSNQPQHF.